What follows describes a single T cell receptor beta chain. The antigen remains undetermined. The sample is drawn from a study of T cells in Graves' hyperthyroidism and ophthalmopathy. Overall study context: Pretreatment peripheral blood was obtained at initial diagnosis.

The study left out patients who had uncontrolled infection, other autoimmune disease, pregnancy or lactation. The authors obtained PBMCs from 10 ml of fresh peripheral blood. Germline CDR1 is MNHEY and CDR2 is SVGEGT. The CDR3 loop spans 13 amino acids. The V and J ends lost 6 bases and 3 bases respectively, with 12 bases between them. Findings and limits, study-wide: Blood also held most thyroid clonotypes expanded beyond 0.001.

RNA transcripts gave rise to amplified TCR beta CDR3 regions. The TCR CDR3 was amplified in a first-round RT-PCR using the HTBI primer set. TCRdb passed the multiplex PCR reads through MiXCR, listing each CDR3 protein once. The sample lists around 340,000 distinct CDR3 sequences; 15% to 20% were seen once. The receptor was isolated from a woman aged 45-60 years with Graves' hyperthyroidism. Sample: blood. This chain links TRBV6-2 or TRBV6-3 with TRBJ2-7; the D call may be TRBD1 or TRBD2 (5 bases each). The chain's CDR3 is CASSRDGVYEQYV. The CDR3 DNA is TGTGCCAGCAGCCGGGACGGTGTCTACGAGCAGTACGTC.